Given below is one T cell receptor (beta chain) in context. This clonotype was recorded at least ten times. Its antigen target is currently unknown. The sample holds no much larger clone one base away, and base qualities are not on file. This record belongs to a study of T cells in Graves' hyperthyroidism and ophthalmopathy (dated 2019 in TCRdb). Background for the entire study: Peripheral blood samples were taken at initial diagnosis, before any treatment was given. TCR V-J signatures able to tell the groups apart were searched for in a discovery cohort of 100 or so patients, of whom fewer than 45 had Graves' ophthalmopathy and 57 had stable Graves' hyperthyroidism. Once sampling was done, hyperthyroidism patients were given methimazole at a starting dose of 30 mg daily, whereas ophthalmopathy patients were given high-dose intravenous methylprednisolone. Prospective prediction of ophthalmopathy was tested in an independent validation cohort of 18 to 20 hyperthyroidism patients and 15 to 17 patients who later progressed to ophthalmopathy. According to the paper, TCR Vbeta CDR3 sequencing was carried out on around 140 peripheral blood samples, which came from about 45 ophthalmopathy, around 74 hyperthyroidism and approximately 17 progressor patients. The study also compared thyroid tissue and blood T-cell repertoires from 5 to 7 Graves' hyperthyroidism patients. For training and testing, the roughly 97 patients in the discovery cohort were randomly divided in a 7:3 ratio. Results and caveats for the whole study, not just this receptor: In validation, the model predicted progression to ophthalmopathy with about 71% sensitivity and roughly 72% specificity, a median of 6.5 months before onset. No statistical method was used to fix the sample size in advance, and group allocation was not hidden from the investigators. A 13 V-J signature model separated ophthalmopathy from stable hyperthyroidism, with nearly 90% sensitivity and about 81% specificity in cross-validation and 80%/75% in testing. Blood samples also contained most of the expanded thyroid clonotypes (frequency above 0.001), which suggests that blood repertoires may reflect thyroid immune responses.

The TCR beta CDR3 regions were amplified from RNA transcripts. The first round of RT-PCR for the TCR CDR3 was performed with the HTBI primer set and the Qiagen OneStep RT-PCR kit. A second multiplex PCR round built the libraries, followed by size selection and purification. Sequencing of the libraries was done on an Illumina HiSeq2000 using paired-end 100 bp reads. Processing in the source paper ran as follows. SOAPnuke was used to process the raw data, removing reads that contained adapters or uncalled bases, had a mean Phred below 15, or lacked an exact match to the constant primer or identifier. High-quality paired reads were merged with COPE v1.2.5, and unique nucleotide sequences were defined as clonotypes. MiTCR v1.1 was used to align clonotypes to the IMGT TRBV, TRBD and TRBJ reference segments. The analysis included only V-J combinations with a frequency above 0.0001, which together covered 99% to 99.2% of the repertoires. The TCS score was defined as the ratio of F50 (clonal expansion) to E x V (chaos), calculated using BLOSUM62-based TCRdist between CDR3 peptides within each V-J. Welch's t-statistics and random forest reduced approximately 520 V-J features to 13, which were used in a naive Bayes classifier (R e1071). Through fastp at Q25 and MiXCR, TCRdb rebuilt clones from the public reads, retaining in-frame beta chains. Duplicate CDR3 protein sequences are folded into a single record with the most common DNA and genes. These V and J calls are TCRdb output, not the study's own analysis. This sample gives 730,000 or so distinct CDR3 sequences in total; over 15% of them show up just once. The leading ten clones occupy approximately 15% of the sample.

Hyperthyroidism patients were newly diagnosed, had a disease duration of under 2 months, and were aged 18 to 65 years. The study excluded patients with uncontrolled infections, other autoimmune diseases, pregnancy or lactation. Diagnoses were established on the basis of clinical symptoms, serum thyroxine and TRAb, thyroid ultrasound, and orbital computed tomography. Blood from progressor patients was collected at the time of first diagnosis with hyperthyroidism, before any ophthalmopathy symptoms had appeared. PBMCs were isolated from about 9.2 ml of fresh peripheral blood by Ficoll-Paque density gradient centrifugation. Patients classed as progressors first received a Graves' hyperthyroidism diagnosis and then went on to develop ophthalmopathy during follow-up. Trizol reagent was used to extract total RNA, and RNA quality was then checked on an Agilent 2100 Bioanalyzer. Via the germline V gene, CDR1 is SGHVS and CDR2 FNYEAQ. From the cysteine through the phenylalanine, the CDR3 covers 15 amino acids. Of the read, only the CDR3 DNA is kept; its 45 bases are in frame from base 1. V loses 5 bases, J loses 2 bases, and the germline ends lie 15 bases apart.

The sample consisted of blood. The receptor was isolated from a woman in her fifties or sixties with Graves' hyperthyroidism that later progressed to Graves' ophthalmopathy. The chain is encoded by TRBV7-6 joined to TRBJ2-5, with TRBD1 perhaps the D gene, on 6 matching bases. The CDR3 protein: CASSAVRGTQETQYF. The nucleotide sequence is TGTGCCAGCAGCGCCGTCAGGGGTACTCAAGAGACCCAGTACTTC.